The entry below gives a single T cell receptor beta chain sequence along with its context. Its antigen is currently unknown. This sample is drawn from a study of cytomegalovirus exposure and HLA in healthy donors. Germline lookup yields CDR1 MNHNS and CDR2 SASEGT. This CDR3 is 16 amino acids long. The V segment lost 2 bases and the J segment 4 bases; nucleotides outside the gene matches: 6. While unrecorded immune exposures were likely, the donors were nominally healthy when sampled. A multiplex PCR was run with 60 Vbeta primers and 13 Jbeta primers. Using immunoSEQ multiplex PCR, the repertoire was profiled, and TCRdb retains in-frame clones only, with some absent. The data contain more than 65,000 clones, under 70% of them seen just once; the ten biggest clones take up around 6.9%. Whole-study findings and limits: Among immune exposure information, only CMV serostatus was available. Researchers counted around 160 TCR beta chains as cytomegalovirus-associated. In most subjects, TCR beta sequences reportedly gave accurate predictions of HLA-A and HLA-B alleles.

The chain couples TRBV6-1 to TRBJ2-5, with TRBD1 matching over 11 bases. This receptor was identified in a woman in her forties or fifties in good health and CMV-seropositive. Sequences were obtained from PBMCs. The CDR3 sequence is CASSEPGGTGGETQYF. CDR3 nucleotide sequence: TGTGCCAGCAGTGAACCGGGCGGGACAGGGGGAGAGACCCAGTACTTC.